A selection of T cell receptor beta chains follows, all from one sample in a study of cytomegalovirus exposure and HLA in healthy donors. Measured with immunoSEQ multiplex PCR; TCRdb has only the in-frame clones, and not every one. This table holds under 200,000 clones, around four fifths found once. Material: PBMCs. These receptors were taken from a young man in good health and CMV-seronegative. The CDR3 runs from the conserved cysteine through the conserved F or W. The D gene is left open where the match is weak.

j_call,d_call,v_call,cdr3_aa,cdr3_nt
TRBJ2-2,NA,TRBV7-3,CASSQGSLTGELFF,TGTGCCAGCAGTCAAGGGAGTCTCACCGGGGAGCTGTTTTTT
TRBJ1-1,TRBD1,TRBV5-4,CASSDPTQGATEAFF,TGTGCCAGCAGCGACCCCACCCAGGGGGCCACTGAAGCTTTCTTT
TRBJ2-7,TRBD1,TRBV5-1,CASSFTDRGNYEQYF,TGCGCCAGCAGCTTTACAGACAGGGGGAACTACGAGCAGTACTTC
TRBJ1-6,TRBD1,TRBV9,CASSLQGAVDSPLHF,TGTGCCAGCAGTCTTCAGGGGGCGGTTGATTCACCCCTCCACTTT
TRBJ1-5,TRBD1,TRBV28,CASSSPNRGHQPQHF,TGTGCCAGCAGTTCACCAAACAGGGGGCACCAGCCCCAGCATTTT
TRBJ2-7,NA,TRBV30,CAWSPDRLSYEQYF,TGTGCCTGGAGTCCTGACAGGCTTTCCTACGAGCAGTACTTC
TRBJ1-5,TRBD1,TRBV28,CASSPDRVLSLPQHF,TGTGCCAGCAGTCCAGACAGGGTATTGTCCCTGCCCCAGCATTTT
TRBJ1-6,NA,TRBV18,CASSPDRNSPLHF,TGTGCCAGCTCACCAGACAGAAATTCACCCCTCCACTTT
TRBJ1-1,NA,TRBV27,CASRKNRNTEAFF,TGTGCCAGCAGGAAAAATAGGAACACTGAAGCTTTCTTT
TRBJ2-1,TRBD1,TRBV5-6,CASSLGAGGNEQFF,TGTGCCAGCAGCTTAGGAGCAGGGGGAAATGAGCAGTTCTTC
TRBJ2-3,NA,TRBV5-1,CASSLAGTSTDTQYF,TGCGCCAGCAGCTTGGCAGGGACTAGCACAGATACGCAGTATTTT
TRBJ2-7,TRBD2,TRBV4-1,CASSQAGRGSDEQYF,TGCGCCAGCAGCCAAGCCGGGAGGGGAAGCGACGAGCAGTACTTC